The 5 T cell receptor beta chains below come from one sample, sequenced in a study of blood T cell repertoires in COVID-19. Some clones are missing from TCRdb's copy, which holds only in-frame ones; the method was immunoSEQ multiplex PCR. This table holds 250,000 to 300,000 clones, about 86% found once. Material: peripheral blood. All receptors derive from a woman in her 70s with COVID-19, enrolled during active disease.

This rearrangement joins TRBV19 to TRBJ1-2; 7 positions agree with TRBD1. CDR1 LNHDA and CDR2 SQIVND come from the germline V gene (reference sequence). The CDR3 sequence is 15 residues long. Germline trimming cut 3 bases from V and 3 bases from J; bases unmatched to any gene: 7. DNA for the CDR3: TGTGCCAGTAGTATGGTCTGGGACAGCGACTATGGCTACACCTTC. Translating it yields CASSMVWDSDYGYTF.

A note on this clone: A read error may account for a junction end that differs from germline. The chain uses TRBV20-1 and TRBJ1-2; 9 positions agree with TRBD1. CDR1 DFQATT and CDR2 SNEGSKA come from the germline V gene (reference sequence). This CDR3 contains 10 residues. The CDR3 sequence is CSASGTGFAF. CDR3 nucleotides: TGCAGTGCTAGCGGGACAGGGTTCGCCTTC.

On this clone itself: Other DNA sequences in the same sample also yield this CDR3. J is TRBJ2-5 and V is TRBV5-1, with 8 bases fitting TRBD1. The CDR3 is made up of 15 amino acids. Per germline, CDR1 SGHRS and CDR2 YFSETQ. Germline trimming cut 2 bases from V and 5 bases from J; bases unmatched to any gene: 8. CDR3 residues: CASSLGAGGAETQYF. The CDR3 bases are TGCGCCAGCAGCTTAGGGGCAGGGGGCGCTGAGACCCAGTACTTC.

The rearrangement joins TRBV5-1 to TRBJ2-2; D gene uncertain. The CDR3 sequence is 13 residues long. V lost 1 base to trimming and J lost 5 bases, with 6 bases between them. Germline V gene data show CDR1 as SGHRS and CDR2 as YFSETQ. CDR3 sequence: CASSLLGTGELFF. The CDR3, as DNA: TGCGCCAGCAGCTTGCTAGGAACCGGGGAGCTGTTTTTT.

The rearrangement uses TRBV5-1 and TRBJ1-1, with 9 bases identical to TRBD1. The germline V gene encodes CDR1 SGHRS and CDR2 YFSETQ. This CDR3 is 11 amino acids long. With 5 bases clipped from V and 12 bases from J, the junction kept 5 bases outside the gene matches. CDR3 protein: CASSYGQGTFF. The CDR3 nucleotides are TGCGCCAGCAGTTACGGACAGGGGACTTTCTTT.